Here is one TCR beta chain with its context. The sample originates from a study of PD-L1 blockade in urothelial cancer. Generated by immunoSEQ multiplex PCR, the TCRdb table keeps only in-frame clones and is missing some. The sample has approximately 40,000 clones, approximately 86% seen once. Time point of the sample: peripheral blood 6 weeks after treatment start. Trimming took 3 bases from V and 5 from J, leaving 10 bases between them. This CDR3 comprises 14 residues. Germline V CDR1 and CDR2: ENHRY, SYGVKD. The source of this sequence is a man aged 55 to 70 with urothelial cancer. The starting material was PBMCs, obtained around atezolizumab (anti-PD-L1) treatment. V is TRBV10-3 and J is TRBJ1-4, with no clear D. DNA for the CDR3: TGTGCCATCAGTGATTACAGCCTGAATGAAAAACTGTTTTTT. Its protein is CAISDYSLNEKLFF.